A single sample gave rise to the 25 T cell receptor beta chains below, sequenced in a study of shared clonotypes between healthy human individuals. Measured with immunoSEQ multiplex PCR; TCRdb has only the in-frame clones, and not every one. The sample has approximately 2.1 million clones, 85% to 95% seen once. The specimen was naive CD4+ T cells from PBMCs. Subset: CD45RA+ positively selected. These receptors were collected from a man aged 18 to 35 in good health. Some clones in this sample may be carry-over from other donors' samples.

The V call is TRBV30, the J call TRBJ2-5, with D unclear. Trimming left V 4 bases short and J 3 bases short, with 6 bases between. CDR3 size: 11 residues. The germline V gene encodes CDR1 GTSNPN and CDR2 SVGIG (reference sequence). CDR3 bases: TGTGCCTGGACGGCCAAAGAGACCCAGTACTTC. This sequence encodes CAWTAKETQYF.

This clone was counted a single time. The rearrangement joins TRBV7-2 to TRBJ2-5; 8 nucleotides line up with TRBD2. The length of the CDR3 is 15 residues. The trim removed 1 base at V and 5 bases at J, leaving 6 bases unmatched. Germline V gene sequence: CDR1 SGHTA, CDR2 FQGNSA. This chain's CDR3 is CASSLGGGPGETQYF. CDR3 nucleotides: TGTGCCAGCAGCTTAGGCGGGGGGCCGGGGGAGACCCAGTACTTC.

The V gene is TRBV29-1, the J gene TRBJ2-1; either TRBD1 or TRBD2 may fit D (5 bases each). The CDR3 is 15 amino acids. V was shortened by 3 bases and J by 8 bases, with 20 bases between the two germline ends. Per the germline V gene, CDR1 is SQVTM and CDR2 is ANQGSEA. CDR3 sequence (DNA): TGCAGCGTTGACCCTAAGGGGACCACCGGGGATGAGCAGTTCTTC. Translating gives CSVDPKGTTGDEQFF.

V usage is TRBV9 and J usage is TRBJ2-1; D is ambiguous. The V end was cut by 4 bases, the J end by 0 bases, with 14 bases between. This CDR3 comprises 16 residues. Germline V lookup: CDR1 SGDLS, CDR2 YYNGEE. CDR3 in DNA: TGTGCCAGCAGCTCCACAGACTCCACCTCCTACAATGAGCAGTTCTTC. Protein product: CASSSTDSTSYNEQFF.

V and J are TRBV4-3 and TRBJ2-1; 10 bases agree with TRBD2. V was clipped by 4 bases and J by 2 bases; unmatched bases: 5. The CDR3 loop spans 16 amino acids. Germline V gene data show CDR1 as LGHNA and CDR2 as YSLEER. CDR3 in DNA: TGCGCCAGCAGCCCGGGGACTAGCGAGACCTACAATGAGCAGTTCTTC. It encodes CASSPGTSETYNEQFF.

The rearrangement joins TRBV11-2 to TRBJ2-7, with D unresolved. CDR3 length: 16 amino acids. V dropped 1 base and J dropped 12 bases, with 25 bases sitting between them. From germline, CDR1 is SGHAT and CDR2 FQNNGV. This chain's CDR3 is CASSLAVGSTATKSYF. In DNA, the CDR3 is TGTGCCAGCAGCTTAGCGGTGGGCAGCACCGCCACCAAATCGTACTTC.

Of note for this clone: This specimen includes other DNA sequences encoding the same CDR3. The V call is TRBV9, the J call TRBJ2-1; D remains unclear. This CDR3 has 11 amino acids. Between the trimmed V and J ends, which lost 0 bases and 10 bases, there was a span of 5 bases. Germline CDR1 SGDLS, CDR2 YYNGEE. The DNA of the CDR3 is TGTGCCAGCAGCGTAGAGGGAGAGCAGTTCTTC. This translates into CASSVEGEQFF.

This rearrangement joins TRBV4-2 to TRBJ2-1; tentatively, D is TRBD1 (5 bases). This CDR3 contains 16 residues. The V gene lost 0 bases and the J gene lost 9 bases, with 18 bases spanning the gap. CDR1 LGHNA and CDR2 YNFKEQ come from the germline V gene. Written as DNA, the CDR3 is TGTGCCAGCAGCCAAGACAGGGCCCGGCGGTGGGGTGAGCAGTTCTTC. Translating gives CASSQDRARRWGEQFF.

The CDR3 loop is CASSPFLGDNEKLFF. In DNA, the CDR3 is TGCGCCAGCAGTCCCTTTTTAGGGGATAATGAAAAACTGTTTTTT. The V call is TRBV23-1, the J call TRBJ1-4; possibly TRBD1 for D (5 bases). TRBV23-1 is identified as an open reading frame with a role that is uncertain. The CDR3 is 15 residues long. Trimming shortened V by 4 bases and J by 4 bases, and 13 bases separated the two germline ends.

J is TRBJ1-1 and V is TRBV5-1; unclear D gene. CDR3 length: 13 amino acids. V was shortened by 4 bases and J by 7 bases, with 14 bases between the two germline ends. CDR1 and CDR2 (germline): SGHRS, YFSETQ. The CDR3 DNA reads as TGCGCCAGCAGCGCGTTGTCGGGGTTTGAAGCTTTCTTT. Translation gives CASSALSGFEAFF.

The chain links TRBV5-8 to TRBJ2-3; possibly TRBD1 for D (5 bases). CDR3 length: 15 residues. Germline assignment: CDR1 SGHTS and CDR2 YDEGEE. The ends were cut back, 0 bases at V and 2 bases at J, with 10 bases in the middle. The CDR3 spells CASSLVHRNTDTQYF. In nucleotides, the CDR3 is TGTGCCAGCAGCTTGGTCCACAGGAACACAGATACGCAGTATTTT.

The table lists this clone with a count of one. The chain employs TRBV11-3 and TRBJ1-2; 8 positions match TRBD1. The J segment lost 8 bases and the V segment lost 5 bases, leaving 16 bases of the junction unmatched. The germline V gene has CDR1 SGHNT and CDR2 YENEEA. The CDR3 spans 16 residues. This CDR3 reads CASSTVEGTGNTGYTF. The CDR3 coding sequence is TGTGCCAGCAGCACAGTGGAGGGGACAGGAAATACGGGCTACACCTTC.

V gene TRBV7-8 combines with J gene TRBJ1-1; 7 bases are shared with TRBD1. The CDR3 consists of 15 residues. The V and J ends lost 2 bases and 1 base, in that order; junction bases with no gene match: 4. The germline gives CDR1 SGHVS, CDR2 FQNEAQ. CDR3 bases: TGTGCCAGCAGCTTAATCGCAGGGGGGAACACTGAAGCTTTCTTT. Its protein is CASSLIAGGNTEAFF.

The chain has TRBV2 and TRBJ1-1; 9 bases are shared with TRBD1. CDR3 length: 14 residues. CDR1 and CDR2 from the germline V gene are SNHLY and FYNNEI. The V segment lost 2 bases and the J segment 11 bases; nucleotides outside the gene matches: 9. The CDR3 coding sequence is TGTGCCAGCAGTGAAACGGTCTTGACAGGGGGTGCTTTCTTT. Protein product: CASSETVLTGGAFF.

J is TRBJ1-3 and V is TRBV4-1; weak D call: TRBD1 (5 bases). Germline V gives CDR1 MGHRA, CDR2 YSYEKL. Trimming took 0 bases from V and 3 from J, leaving 9 bases between them. The CDR3 length is 15 residues. The CDR3 reads CASSQDGTRGNTIYF. The CDR3 bases are TGCGCCAGCAGCCAAGATGGGACCCGTGGAAACACCATATATTTT.

The chain has TRBV9 and TRBJ2-7; TRBD2 is a possible D gene (7 bases). This CDR3 contains 14 residues. Germline V gene lookup returns CDR1 SGDLS and CDR2 YYNGEE. V was cut by 0 bases and J by 7 bases, with 14 bases left in between. The CDR3: CASSVGAGAREQYF. DNA for the CDR3: TGTGCCAGCAGCGTAGGTGCGGGGGCGAGGGAGCAGTACTTC.

The chain uses TRBV9 and TRBJ2-1, with D tentatively TRBD1 (5 bases). From germline, CDR1 is SGDLS and CDR2 YYNGEE. This CDR3 has 18 residues. Trimming cost V 3 bases and J 2 bases, with 21 bases left between them. DNA of the CDR3: TGTGCCAGCAGCGGCCCCCCTTCTCCCCAGGGCGCCTACAATGAGCAGTTCTTC. It is translated as CASSGPPSPQGAYNEQFF.

The chain recombines TRBV25-1 with TRBJ2-7, with 7 positions matching TRBD2. The length of the CDR3 is 13 residues. V shed 4 bases, J shed 7 bases, and the junction held 7 bases outside the gene matches. Germline CDR1 MGHDK, CDR2 SYGVNS. The CDR3 loop reads CASSARTSSEQYF. CDR3 DNA: TGTGCCAGCAGTGCCCGGACTAGTTCAGAGCAGTACTTC.

With respect to this clone: The sample carries other DNA sequences with the same CDR3. CDR3 sequence reads: CASSPRTGQETQYF. CDR3 nucleotide sequence: TGTGCCAGCAGTCCCAGGACAGGGCAAGAGACCCAGTACTTC. The chain recombines TRBV2 with TRBJ2-5; 8 bases fit TRBD1. V dropped 5 bases and J dropped 2; count of bases not matched to a gene: 4. The CDR3 contains 14 residues. Germline-derived CDR1 and CDR2 are SNHLY and FYNNEI.

V usage is TRBV2 and J usage is TRBJ1-4; D gene unclear. CDR1 and CDR2 from the germline V gene are SNHLY and FYNNEI. Trimming stripped 5 bases from V and 5 bases from J, with 12 bases between. This CDR3 region has 14 residues. The CDR3, as DNA: TGTGCCAGCAGTAGCCGGGAACGGAATGAAAAACTGTTTTTT. Its translation: CASSSRERNEKLFF.

The V and J genes are TRBV28 and TRBJ1-2; 10 nucleotides align to TRBD1. CDR1 is MDHEN and CDR2 is SYDVKM in the germline V gene. The J segment lost 10 bases and the V segment lost 2 bases, leaving 4 bases of the junction unmatched. CDR3 size: 13 residues. The CDR3 loop reads CASSLGDRGIYTF. CDR3 DNA sequence: TGTGCCAGCAGTTTAGGGGACAGGGGAATCTACACCTTC.

CDR3 DNA sequence: TGTGCCAGCAGTTACTCGAAGGGCCGAGGGGAAAAACTGTTTTTT. This sequence encodes CASSYSKGRGEKLFF. The chain has TRBV6-5 and TRBJ1-4; D is ambiguous. Germline V lookup: CDR1 MNHEY, CDR2 SVGAGI. The CDR3 has 15 amino acids. Deletions cut 0 bases from V and 8 bases from J, with 13 bases between.

The gene calls are TRBV5-1 and TRBJ1-4; D is perhaps TRBD1 (5 bases). Trimming pared 3 bases from V and 0 bases from J, leaving 12 bases between. The CDR3 consists of 16 residues. Germline V gene lookup returns CDR1 SGHRS and CDR2 YFSETQ. CDR3 sequence (DNA): TGCGCCAGCAGCTATGACGGACAAGCAACTAATGAAAAACTGTTTTTT. Protein: CASSYDGQATNEKLFF.

V usage is TRBV7-2 and J usage is TRBJ2-3; D may be TRBD2 (6 bases). The CDR3 covers 16 residues. The germline CDR1 and CDR2 sequences are SGHTA and FQGNSA. Trimming removed 1 base from V and 4 bases from J, with 15 bases in between. The CDR3 reads CASSLGGGSRSDTQYF. The CDR3 DNA follows: TGTGCCAGCAGCTTAGGTGGAGGGAGTCGGTCAGATACGCAGTATTTT.

The chain joins TRBV25-1 to TRBJ1-2; tentative D call: TRBD1 (5 bases). The germline gives CDR1 MGHDK, CDR2 SYGVNS. There are 11 residues in the CDR3. V dropped 4 bases and J dropped 6 bases, with 6 bases sitting between them. The CDR3 spells CASSAGHGYTF. The CDR3 nucleotides are TGTGCCAGCAGTGCGGGACATGGCTACACCTTC.